Listed here is a single T cell receptor beta chain. This clone was seen only a few times. What antigen it recognizes has not been identified. Base qualities were left out, and no much larger clone turns up one base away. CDR1 is given as GTSNPN and CDR2 as SVGIG, both from the germline V gene (reference sequence). The V end loses 1 base and the J end loses 7 bases, and a stretch of 22 bases separates them. From cysteine to phenylalanine, the CDR3 is 16 amino acids long. Only the CDR3 portion is preserved as DNA: 48 bases, with reading frame beginning at the first base. TCRbeta CDR3 regions were amplified from genomic DNA by means of the immunoSEQ Assay, a bias-controlled multiplex PCR. As for the authors' bioinformatics: The number of nucleated cells in each sample was estimated by amplification of reference gene primers within the assay. To quantify the absolute abundance of each unique TCRbeta CDR3 rearrangement, sequence reads were collapsed and filtered. Productive Simpson clonality was computed per sample as the square root of Simpson's diversity index over productive rearrangements. Not all clones reach the TCRdb copy of this immuneACCESS table, which keeps in-frame sequences only. Checked studies attribute under half of the gap to unresolved V genes and leave the rest unexplained. That table furnishes V, J and clone size, whereas the DNA furnished D and trimming. For this sample the table gives 68,000 or so clones, of which over 75% were detected only once. Jointly, the top ten make up 6.5% to 8% of the sample.

This specimen comes from a study of blood T cell repertoires in COVID-19 (TCRdb year 2020). A note on the overall study: Samples covering the acute and convalescent phases of COVID-19 were provided by collaborators in the United States, Italy and Spain. The prospective study material was composed of cDNA or gDNA derived from T cells, B-cell-depleted T cells, or PBMCs. Deeply sampled blood TCRbeta repertoires from subjects exposed to, actively infected with, or recovered from COVID-19 were included in the dataset. The repertoires were released in a freely available public database meant as a resource for research on the immune response to SARS-CoV-2. The samples were drawn from the first 160 participants of the ongoing ImmuneRACE study and from some 1,300 subjects provided by 6 global collaborators. Nearly every sample came with metadata listing a de-identified subject ID, COVID-19 status, age in years and sex. Where HLA class I and class II types were available, the types were taken from metadata supplied by the sample provider, not from assay-based typing.

Beyond this particular receptor, the publication reports: The amount of clinical and demographic metadata varied by source and participant and was provided uncurated.

The collaborating institutions used their own protocols to collect whole blood in K2EDTA tubes. For TCRbeta analysis, collaborators shipped samples in one of three forms: frozen whole blood, isolated PBMCs, or DNA extracted from either of those sample types. The sample was peripheral blood. This sequence uses TRBV30 and TRBJ2-5; the best D guess is TRBD2, with 7 bases matching. This clonotype was sampled from a man aged 50-60 years with active COVID-19. CDR3 region: CAWSGVGGAQLMTQYF. The nucleotide sequence reads as follows: TGTGCCTGGAGTGGAGTAGGGGGGGCTCAATTAATGACCCAGTACTTC.